This TCR beta chain was sequenced for a study of T-cell memory formation after mild COVID-19. Study summary: Clusters of TCRs were largely donor specific.

TCRdb called the 5' RACE reads again in MiXCR, with one record for every CDR3 protein. This sample has 560,000 or so distinct CDR3 sequences, with roughly 17% found just once. This clonotype was seen a few times. Its antigen remains unknown. This CDR3 contains 18 residues. V was clipped by 6 bases and J by 5 bases; unmatched bases: 17. Germline CDR1 reads SGHTA; CDR2 reads FQGNSA. Whole-study results and caveats: Memory sampled before infection contained some responding clones, suggesting cross-reactive memory joined. Of the contracting clones, CD4+ ones lay mainly in CM and EM, and CD8+ ones in EMRA. Contracting clones from day 15 to 85 showed balanced CD4/CD8; later expanders favored CD4+.

Sequencing was carried out using PBMCs or a T cell subset sorted from them (not recorded which). This sequence originates from an adult woman who had mild COVID-19 (a few samples of this study predate the infection). Cell type and time point are not known. The chain is built from TRBV7-2 and TRBJ2-1; 9 positions match TRBD2. CDR3 region: CASSFLGPLLAGDNEQFF. CDR3 bases: TGTGCCAGCAGTTTTTTGGGGCCGTTGTTAGCGGGGGACAATGAGCAGTTCTTC. The full variable domain, its missing parts supplied by reference TRBV7-2 and TRBJ2-1, is GAGVSQSPSNKVTEKGKDVELRCDPISGHTALYWYRQSLGQGLEFLIYFQGNSAPDKSGLPSDRFSAERTGGSVSTLTIQRTQQEDSAVYLCASSFLGPLLAGDNEQFFGPGTRLTVL.